The 22 T cell receptor beta chains reported below all come from one sample, sequenced in a study of blood T cell repertoires in COVID-19. Using immunoSEQ multiplex PCR, the repertoire was profiled, and TCRdb retains in-frame clones only, with some absent. The sample consists of some 180,000 clones, around 85% of them appearing once. The sequenced material came from PBMCs or T cells enriched from blood (not recorded which). The receptors come from a man aged 40-55 years who had recovered from COVID-19.

This clone was detected once. The chain uses TRBV19 and TRBJ2-3; D is unresolved. Per germline, CDR1 LNHDA and CDR2 SQIVND (reference sequence). V gave up 4 bases and J gave up 4 bases, with 6 bases separating them. The CDR3 has 12 amino acids. The CDR3 DNA follows: TGTGCCAGTAGTAGCTACGCAGATACGCAGTATTTT. It translates to CASSSYADTQYF.

This chain uses TRBV7-8 with TRBJ1-6; D remains unclear. Looked up from germline, CDR1 is SGHVS and CDR2 is FQNEAQ. The ends were cut back, 1 base at V and 0 bases at J, with 13 bases in the middle. This CDR3 comprises 18 residues. This chain's CDR3 is CASSLGSEGSSYNSPLHF. The CDR3 coding sequence is TGTGCCAGCAGCTTAGGATCTGAGGGCAGCTCCTATAATTCACCCCTCCACTTT.

The table lists this clone with a count of one. The V gene is TRBV15, the J gene TRBJ2-1; D might be TRBD1 (5 bases). V was trimmed by 2 bases and J by 7 bases, leaving 12 bases between them. This CDR3 has 14 amino acids. From germline, CDR1 is LNHNV and CDR2 YYDKDF (reference sequence). The CDR3 region is CATSRSRDWNEQFF. CDR3 DNA: TGTGCCACCAGCAGATCCAGGGATTGGAATGAGCAGTTCTTC.

The CDR3 sequence: CASSPPGRTGELFF. Written as DNA, the CDR3 is TGTGCCAGCAGCCCCCCTGGGCGAACCGGGGAGCTGTTTTTT. The chain couples TRBV9 to TRBJ2-2; D gene unclear. Germline CDR1 reads SGDLS; CDR2 reads YYNGEE. This CDR3 is 14 amino acids long. Trimming pared 4 bases from V and 5 bases from J, leaving 12 bases between.

The chain employs TRBV19 and TRBJ1-4, with 8 bases that match TRBD1. Per the germline V gene, CDR1 is LNHDA and CDR2 is SQIVND (reference sequence). This CDR3 is 14 amino acids long. With 11 bases clipped from V and 6 bases from J, the junction kept 11 bases outside the gene matches. CDR3: CAVKALTGDEKLFF. The CDR3 DNA reads as TGTGCCGTAAAAGCCTTGACAGGGGATGAAAAACTGTTTTTT.

The rearrangement joins TRBV28 to TRBJ2-6; weak D call: TRBD1 (5 bases). Trimming stripped 3 bases from V and 1 base from J, with 16 bases between. The length of the CDR3 is 18 residues. Germline V gives CDR1 MDHEN, CDR2 SYDVKM. Here the CDR3 reads CASSFGQGSKSGANVLTF. CDR3 DNA sequence: TGTGCCAGCAGTTTCGGGCAGGGTTCCAAGTCTGGGGCCAACGTCCTGACTTTC. Full variable domain (rest looked up from reference TRBV28 and TRBJ2-6): DVKVTQSSRYLVKRTGEKVFLECVQDMDHENMFWYRQDPGLGLRLIYFSYDVKMKEKGDIPEGYSVSREKKERFSLILESASTNQTSMYLCASSFGQGSKSGANVLTFGAGSRLTVL.

The rearrangement joins TRBV18 to TRBJ2-7; 13 bases fit TRBD2. V lost 6 bases to trimming and J lost 6 bases; unmatched junction nucleotides: 14. CDR1 KGHSH and CDR2 LQKENI come from the germline V gene. The CDR3 consists of 17 residues. CDR3 sequence: CASSRSAPGLAGTEQYF. The DNA for the CDR3 is TGTGCCAGCTCCCGCTCGGCCCCGGGACTAGCGGGAACCGAGCAGTACTTC.

CDR3 amino acids: CASSIVAPGGSAGNTIYF. The CDR3 nucleotides are TGTGCCAGTAGTATAGTCGCTCCGGGGGGCTCAGCTGGAAACACCATATATTTT. The chain recombines TRBV19 with TRBJ1-3; the D gene is possibly TRBD1 (6 bases). This CDR3 comprises 18 residues. In germline, CDR1 is LNHDA, CDR2 SQIVND (reference sequence). The ends were cut back, 1 base at V and 2 bases at J, with 18 bases in the middle.

The rearrangement joins TRBV6-6 to TRBJ1-3; D ambiguous. The CDR3 spans 16 residues. The germline V and J ends were trimmed by 2 bases and 0 bases, with 11 bases remaining between them. CDR1 is MNHNY and CDR2 is SVGAGI in the germline V gene (reference sequence). CDR3 sequence reads: CASSYIAGFSGNTIYF. Written as DNA, the CDR3 is TGTGCCAGCAGTTACATCGCGGGTTTCTCTGGAAACACCATATATTTT.

CDR3 in DNA: TGTGCCAGCAGCCAAGTAACGACTAGCGGTCCCTACGAGCAGTACTTC. Its translation: CASSQVTTSGPYEQYF. The chain is built from TRBV3-1 (or the pseudogene TRBV3-2) and TRBJ2-7; 9 positions agree with TRBD2. Germline CDR1 and CDR2: LGHDT and YNNKEL (reference sequence). CDR3 size: 16 residues. V was clipped by 1 base and J by 2 bases; unmatched bases: 6.

The chain employs TRBV27 and TRBJ2-2, with 9 positions matching TRBD2. CDR1 is MNHEY, CDR2 SMNVEV, per germline (reference sequence). CDR3 length: 15 residues. The V and J ends lost 6 bases and 5 bases, in that order; junction bases with no gene match: 7. The CDR3 protein is CASSSQGLATGELFF. In DNA, the CDR3 is TGTGCCAGCAGCTCCCAGGGACTAGCAACCGGGGAGCTGTTTTTT.

This rearrangement joins TRBV3-1 (or the pseudogene TRBV3-2) to TRBJ2-4, with D possibly being TRBD2 (6 bases). Trimming shortened V by 2 bases and J by 0 bases, and 14 bases separated the two germline ends. CDR3 length: 17 amino acids. Germline CDR1 is LGHDT and CDR2 is YNNKEL (reference sequence). As DNA, the CDR3 is TGTGCCAGCAGCCAAAGGTTGGGCGGGGTAGCCAAAAACATTCAGTACTTC. Its protein is CASSQRLGGVAKNIQYF.

The chain recombines TRBV5-1 with TRBJ2-1; 9 nucleotides line up with TRBD2. The length of the CDR3 is 17 residues. The trim removed 4 bases at V and 3 bases at J, leaving 11 bases unmatched. Germline lookup yields CDR1 SGHRS and CDR2 YFSETQ. In DNA, the CDR3 is TGCGCCAGCAGCCTGGGATACCTTAGCGGGAGCTACAATGAGCAGTTCTTC. Its translation is CASSLGYLSGSYNEQFF. The entire variable domain, with the rest obtained from reference TRBV5-1 and TRBJ2-1, is as follows: KAGVTQTPRYLIKTRGQQVTLSCSPISGHRSVSWYQQTPGQGLQFLFEYFSETQRNKGNFPGRFSGRQFSNSRSEMNVSTLELGDSALYLCASSLGYLSGSYNEQFFGPGTRLTVL.

The chain employs TRBV27 and TRBJ2-7; 7 bases match TRBD1. V gave up 8 bases and J gave up 2 bases; unmatched junction bases: 12. CDR1 MNHEY and CDR2 SMNVEV come from the germline V gene (reference sequence). CDR3 length equals 15 residues. The CDR3 bases are TGTGCCAGCCGGACAGGACTCTCCCGGACCTACGAGCAGTACTTC. This encodes CASRTGLSRTYEQYF.

The gene calls are TRBV28 and TRBJ1-3; D is unclear. Per germline, CDR1 MDHEN and CDR2 SYDVKM. The CDR3 sequence is 16 residues long. The V end lost 5 bases, the J end lost 0 bases, and 14 bases lay between the germline ends. As DNA, the CDR3 is TGTGCCAGCAGTCCCACAACGGGGAGCTCTGGAAACACCATATATTTT. Translating gives CASSPTTGSSGNTIYF.

CDR3 region: CASSLDGGSGDEQYF. CDR3 in DNA: TGTGCCAGCAGCTTAGATGGAGGGTCAGGAGACGAGCAGTACTTC. The rearrangement uses TRBV7-2 and TRBJ2-7; TRBD2 is a possible D gene (6 bases). CDR3 length: 15 amino acids. The V end was cut by 1 base, the J end by 5 bases, with 15 bases between. Germline V lookup: CDR1 SGHTA, CDR2 FQGNSA.

The V call is TRBV5-6, the J call TRBJ2-7; 7 bases are shared with TRBD1. The CDR3 has 15 residues. Per germline, CDR1 SGHDT and CDR2 YYEEEE. J gave up 2 bases and V 1 base, and 6 bases lay outside the gene matches. This CDR3 is CASSLQPTGPYEQYF. For the CDR3, the DNA is TGTGCCAGCAGCTTGCAACCGACAGGGCCCTACGAGCAGTACTTC.

The V gene is TRBV5-1, the J gene TRBJ2-3; D is perhaps TRBD2 (5 bases). The V and J ends lost 7 bases and 1 base respectively, with 16 bases between them. Germline-derived CDR1 and CDR2 are SGHRS and YFSETQ. The CDR3 is 15 residues long. CDR3 region: CASSPRGDGTDTQYF. Here the CDR3 DNA reads TGCGCCAGCTCCCCCCGGGGTGACGGCACAGATACGCAGTATTTT. The full variable domain, rest sourced from reference TRBV5-1 and TRBJ2-3, is KAGVTQTPRYLIKTRGQQVTLSCSPISGHRSVSWYQQTPGQGLQFLFEYFSETQRNKGNFPGRFSGRQFSNSRSEMNVSTLELGDSALYLCASSPRGDGTDTQYFGPGTRLTVL.

The CDR3 region has the DNA TGTGCCAGCAGCTTGACCACGGGGGGAACCAAAAACATTCAGTACTTC. Translating it yields CASSLTTGGTKNIQYF. This rearrangement joins TRBV5-5 to TRBJ2-4; 7 nucleotides agree with TRBD2. The CDR3 covers 16 residues. The germline CDR1 and CDR2 sequences are SGHKS and YYEKEE (reference sequence). The junction had 6 bases not matched to a gene; V was cut back by 1 base and J by 2 bases.

The V call is TRBV7-2, the J call TRBJ2-5, with no clear D. Trimming removed 1 base from V and 0 bases from J, with 6 bases in between. The germline CDR1 and CDR2 sequences are SGHTA and FQGNSA. CDR3 length: 14 residues. The CDR3 DNA follows: TGTGCCAGCAGCTTAGGGTCGGACCAAGAGACCCAGTACTTC. Translation: CASSLGSDQETQYF.

The chain combines TRBV6-5 with TRBJ1-6; D perhaps matches TRBD1 (6 bases). There are 14 residues in the CDR3. Germline CDR1 MNHEY, CDR2 SVGAGI. With 5 bases removed from V and 7 bases from J, the gap between germline ends came to 12 bases. Written as DNA, the CDR3 is TGTGCCAGCAGTCACAGGGAAGAAAATTCACCCCTCCACTTT. Residues: CASSHREENSPLHF.

The rearrangement links TRBV19 to TRBJ2-7; D perhaps matches TRBD1 (5 bases). Trimming left V 5 bases short and J 3 bases short, with 14 bases between. The V gene's germline CDR1 is LNHDA and CDR2 SQIVND (reference sequence). This CDR3 region has 14 residues. CDR3 protein: CASSVSDKYYEQYF. Here the CDR3 DNA reads TGTGCCAGTAGTGTGTCGGACAAATACTACGAGCAGTACTTC.